This T cell receptor beta chain is drawn from a study of cytomegalovirus exposure and HLA in healthy donors. Germline assignment: CDR1 LNHDA and CDR2 SQIVND (reference sequence). The V end was cut by 0 bases, the J end by 7 bases, with 9 bases between. The CDR3 extends over 13 amino acids. This clone was picked up a small number of times. The antigen is undetermined. PCR used 60 Vbeta primers and 13 Jbeta primers. Method: immunoSEQ multiplex PCR; TCRdb's copy keeps in-frame clones and lacks some. The sample includes about 140,000 clones, over 70% of them seen just once. The study, taken as a whole, reports: Follow-up analysis found HLA locus-dependent TCR association rates, highest for DRB1 and lowest for HLA-C. When presence/absence was analysed, sequencing depth was taken to be roughly uniform across donors. Later analysis indicated greater clonal expansion among HLA-associated TCR beta chains than among equally common other chains. A classifier reportedly called cytomegalovirus status with high sensitivity and specificity.

The receptor was derived from a woman in her thirties or forties in good health and CMV-seronegative. Input material: PBMCs. The chain uses TRBV19 and TRBJ1-2; no clear D gene. The CDR3 nucleotides read TGTGCCAGTAGTATAGATCGGGTCTCTGGCTACACCTTC. Its translation: CASSIDRVSGYTF.